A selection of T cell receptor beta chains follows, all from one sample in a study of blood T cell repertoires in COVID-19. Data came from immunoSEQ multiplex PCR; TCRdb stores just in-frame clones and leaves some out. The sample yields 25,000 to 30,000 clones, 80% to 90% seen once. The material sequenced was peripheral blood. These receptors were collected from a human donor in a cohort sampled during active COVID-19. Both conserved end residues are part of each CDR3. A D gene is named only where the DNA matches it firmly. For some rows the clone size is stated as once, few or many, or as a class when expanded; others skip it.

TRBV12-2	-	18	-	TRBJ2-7	CASRLRTPGAGSSYEQYF	TGTGCAAGTCGCTTACGGACCCCTGGAGCGGGGAGCTCCTACGAGCAGTACTTC
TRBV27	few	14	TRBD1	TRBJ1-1	CASRDRVVSTEAFF	TGTGCCAGCAGGGACAGGGTGGTGAGCACTGAAGCTTTCTTT
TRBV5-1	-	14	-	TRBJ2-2	CASRDTANTGELFF	TGCGCCAGCAGGGACACCGCGAACACCGGGGAGCTGTTTTTT
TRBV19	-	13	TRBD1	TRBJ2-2	CASRTGDTGELFF	TGTGCCAGTCGGACAGGGGACACCGGGGAGCTGTTTTTT
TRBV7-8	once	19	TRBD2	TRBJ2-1	CASSLALAGASSSYNEQFF	TGTGCCAGCAGCTTAGCGCTAGCGGGGGCATCAAGCTCCTACAATGAGCAGTTCTTC
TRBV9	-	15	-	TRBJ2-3	CASSVGVREPDTQYF	TGTGCCAGCAGCGTAGGAGTGAGGGAACCTGATACGCAGTATTTT
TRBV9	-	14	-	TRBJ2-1	CASSRLTFYNEQFF	TGTGCCAGCAGCCGCCTTACTTTCTACAATGAGCAGTTCTTC
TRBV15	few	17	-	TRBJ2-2	CATSRDGYSTNTGELFF	TGTGCCACCAGCAGAGATGGATACAGCACAAACACCGGGGAGCTGTTTTTT
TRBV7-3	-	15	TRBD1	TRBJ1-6	CASSYGPTGGSPLHF	TGTGCCAGCAGCTACGGGCCTACAGGGGGTTCACCCCTCCACTTT
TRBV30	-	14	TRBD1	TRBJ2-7	CAWSGLDRGYEQYF	TGTGCCTGGAGTGGACTGGACAGGGGTTACGAGCAGTACTTC
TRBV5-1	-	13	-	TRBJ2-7	CASSLVSGDEQYF	TGCGCCAGCAGCTTGGTTTCTGGAGACGAGCAGTACTTC
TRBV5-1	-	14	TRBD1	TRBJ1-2	CASSVGQGSYGYTF	TGCGCCAGCAGCGTGGGACAGGGGAGCTATGGCTACACCTTC
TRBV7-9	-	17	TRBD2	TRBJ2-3	CASSLVQRGLSPYTQYF	TGTGCCAGCAGCTTAGTTCAGAGGGGACTATCCCCGTATACGCAGTATTTT
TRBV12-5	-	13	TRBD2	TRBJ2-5	CASGLSSGETQYF	TGTGCTAGTGGTTTGTCTAGCGGAGAGACCCAGTACTTC
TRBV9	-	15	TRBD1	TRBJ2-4	CASSVYGTGENIQYF	TGTGCCAGCAGCGTGTACGGGACAGGGGAAAACATTCAGTACTTC
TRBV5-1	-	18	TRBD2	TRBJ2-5	CASSLRTSGGPSRETQYF	TGCGCCAGCAGCTTGCGGACTAGCGGGGGACCATCCCGAGAGACCCAGTACTTC
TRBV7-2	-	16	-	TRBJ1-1	CASSLEAAGVGTEAFF	TGTGCCAGCAGCTTAGAGGCGGCCGGGGTAGGGACTGAAGCTTTCTTT
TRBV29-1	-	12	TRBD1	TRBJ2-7	CSVGTASYEQYF	TGCAGCGTGGGGACAGCCTCCTACGAGCAGTACTTC
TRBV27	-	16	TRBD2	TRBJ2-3	CASSTETSGGVDTQYF	TGTGCCAGCAGTACCGAGACTAGCGGGGGGGTAGATACGCAGTATTTT
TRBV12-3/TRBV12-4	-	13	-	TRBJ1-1	CASSLNQAREAFF	TGTGCCAGCAGTTTAAATCAGGCCAGGGAAGCTTTCTTT
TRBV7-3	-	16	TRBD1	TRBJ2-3	CASSLIGDRGSDTQYF	TGTGCCAGCAGCTTAATTGGGGACAGGGGTTCAGATACGCAGTATTTT
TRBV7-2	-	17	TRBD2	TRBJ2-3	CASSLLPSGGSTDTQYF	TGTGCCAGCAGCTTATTGCCTAGCGGGGGAAGCACAGATACGCAGTATTTT
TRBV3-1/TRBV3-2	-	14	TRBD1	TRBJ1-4	CASSRTGLNEKLFF	TGTGCCAGCAGCCGGACAGGGTTGAATGAAAAACTGTTTTTT
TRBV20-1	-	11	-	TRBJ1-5	CSAQSGQPQHF	TGCAGTGCTCAGTCGGGTCAGCCCCAGCATTTT
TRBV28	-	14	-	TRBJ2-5	CASSLSLGLETQYF	TGTGCCAGCAGTTTATCCCTCGGGTTGGAGACCCAGTACTTC
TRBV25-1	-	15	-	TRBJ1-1	CASSESGTMNTEAFF	TGTGCCAGCAGTGAATCTGGGACAATGAACACTGAAGCTTTCTTT
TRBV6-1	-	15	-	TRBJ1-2	CASSELGDRSYGYTF	TGTGCCAGCAGTGAATTAGGGGATAGGAGCTACGGCTACACCTTC
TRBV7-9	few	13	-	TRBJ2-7	CASSLPGSYEQYF	TGTGCCAGCAGCTTACCCGGCTCCTACGAGCAGTACTTC
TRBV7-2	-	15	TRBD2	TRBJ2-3	CATALSGGMTDTQYF	TGTGCCACCGCTCTAAGCGGGGGGATGACAGATACGCAGTATTTT
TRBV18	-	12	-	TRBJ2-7	CASSPSGDEQYF	TGTGCCAGCTCACCCTCCGGAGACGAGCAGTACTTC
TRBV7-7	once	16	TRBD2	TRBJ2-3	CASSAGLAGLTDTQYF	TGTGCTAGCAGCGCGGGACTAGCGGGACTCACAGATACGCAGTATTTT
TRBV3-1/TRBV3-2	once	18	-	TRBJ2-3	CASSHWEHKLRGFGTQYF	TGTGCCAGCAGCCATTGGGAGCATAAGTTGAGAGGGTTCGGTACGCAGTATTTT
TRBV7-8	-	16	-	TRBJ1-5	CASSLEAANSNQPQHF	TGTGCCAGCAGCTTAGAAGCTGCTAATAGCAATCAGCCCCAGCATTTT
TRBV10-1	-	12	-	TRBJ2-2	CASSRTTGELFF	TGCGCCAGCAGCAGAACCACCGGGGAGCTGTTTTTT
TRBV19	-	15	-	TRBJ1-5	CASTPLGSGDQPQHF	TGTGCCAGTACCCCGCTCGGGTCGGGGGATCAGCCCCAGCATTTT
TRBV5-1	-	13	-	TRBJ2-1	CASTESGAGEQFF	TGCGCCAGCACCGAATCGGGAGCAGGGGAGCAGTTCTTC
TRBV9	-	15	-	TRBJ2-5	CASSVGGDRQETQYF	TGTGCCAGCAGCGTTGGAGGGGACCGCCAAGAGACCCAGTACTTC
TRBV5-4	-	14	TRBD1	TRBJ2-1	CASSLDRGADEQFF	TGTGCCAGCAGCTTGGACAGGGGGGCAGATGAGCAGTTCTTC
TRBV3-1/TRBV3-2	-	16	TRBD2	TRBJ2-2	CASSPRRGANTGELFF	TGTGCCAGCAGCCCTCGCCGGGGGGCGAACACCGGGGAGCTGTTTTTT
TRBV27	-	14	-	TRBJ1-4	CASRIKGANEKLFF	TGTGCCAGCAGGATTAAGGGGGCTAATGAAAAACTGTTTTTT
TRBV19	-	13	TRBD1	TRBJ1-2	CASSDDRGHGYTF	TGTGCCAGTAGTGATGACAGGGGGCATGGCTACACCTTC
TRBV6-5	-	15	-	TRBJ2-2	CASSSGQTNTGELFF	TGTGCCAGCAGCTCAGGACAGACAAACACCGGGGAGCTGTTTTTT
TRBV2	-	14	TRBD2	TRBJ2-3	CASSLAGFTDTQYF	TGTGCCAGCTCACTAGCGGGGTTCACAGATACGCAGTATTTT
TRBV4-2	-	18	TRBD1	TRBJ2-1	CASSQVKTGDFTYNEQFF	TGTGCCAGCAGCCAAGTGAAGACAGGGGACTTTACCTACAATGAGCAGTTCTTC
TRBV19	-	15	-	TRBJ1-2	CASSSSRVGAYGYTF	TGTGCCAGTAGTTCAAGCAGGGTCGGAGCCTATGGCTACACCTTC
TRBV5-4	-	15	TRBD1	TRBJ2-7	CASSSISQGAEEQYF	TGTGCCAGCAGCTCGATTTCACAGGGGGCGGAGGAGCAGTACTTC
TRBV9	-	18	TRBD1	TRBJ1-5	CASSSGSGGYMVDQPQHF	TGTGCCAGCAGCTCCGGGTCAGGGGGCTATATGGTGGATCAGCCCCAGCATTTT
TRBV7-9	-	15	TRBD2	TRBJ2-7	CASSLIVAGAYEQYF	TGTGCCAGCAGCTTAATAGTAGCGGGGGCCTACGAGCAGTACTTC
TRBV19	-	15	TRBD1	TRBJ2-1	CASSIGQGGYNEQFF	TGTGCCAGTAGTATCGGACAGGGGGGGTACAATGAGCAGTTCTTC
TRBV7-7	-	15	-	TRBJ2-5	CASSSGRSIQETQYF	TGTGCTAGCAGCTCGGGGAGATCGATACAAGAGACCCAGTACTTC
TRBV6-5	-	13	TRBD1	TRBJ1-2	CASREQTGVGYTF	TGTGCCAGCAGGGAGCAGACAGGGGTTGGCTACACCTTC
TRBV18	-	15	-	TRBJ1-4	CASSLQEATNEKLFF	TGTGCCAGCTCGCTTCAGGAGGCAACTAATGAAAAACTGTTTTTT
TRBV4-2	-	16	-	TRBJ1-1	CASSPAPTGMNTEAFF	TGTGCCAGCAGCCCTGCCCCCACAGGCATGAACACTGAAGCTTTCTTT